This T cell receptor (beta chain) was captured by sequencing in a study of T-cell memory formation after mild COVID-19. Study-level findings and limits: The authors left the SARS-CoV-2 specificity of second-wave clones peaking on day 37 unconfirmed.

Note on this clonotype: What it binds is not known.

In germline, CDR1 is LGHDT, CDR2 YNNKEL (reference sequence). V was clipped by 4 bases and J by 7 bases, with 10 bases between them. This CDR3 is built from 13 residues. TCRdb redid the calling of the 5' RACE reads with MiXCR, one entry per CDR3 protein. The sample has a few hundred thousand distinct CDR3 sequences, more than 15% seen once. The gene calls are TRBV3-1 and TRBJ2-2; D is unresolved. The sequencing input was PBMCs or a T cell subset sorted from them (not recorded which). This TCR came from a young man who had mild COVID-19 (a few samples of this study predate the infection). Cell type and time point are not known. The CDR3 DNA reads as TGTGCCAGCAGCCTCCTGTCTGTCGGGGAGCTGTTTTTT. It codes for CASSLLSVGELFF.